This T cell receptor (beta chain) was observed in a study of molecular identifiers for immune sequencing clone quantification. Overall study context: Replicate experiments divided RNA from about 20,000 or 100,000 naive CD8 cells into five parts and sequenced four. General study points: Clones with over 20 RNA copies captured over 98% of effector molecules but under 1% of naive ones.

In its sample, this clonotype was seen once. The target antigen is unknown. The junction shows a germline mismatch at one end, possibly a read error. The CDR3 contains 16 residues. Germline V gene data show CDR1 as LGHNA and CDR2 as YSLEER. Bulk TCR library preparation followed previously described methods with listed TCR primers. TCRdb independently ran MiXCR on the PCR reads; one entry per CDR3 protein. The top ten clones hold about 0.9% of a sample with about 640,000 distinct CDR3 sequences, just under 20% of them seen once. The CD8+CD4-CCR7+CD45RA+ phenotype defined the sorted naive CD8 T cells. The J gene is TRBJ2-1, the V gene TRBV4-3; weak D call: TRBD2 (6 bases). Material: naive CD8+ T cells from blood, with Jurkat cell RNA spiked in. The subset: FACS-sorted CD8+CD4-CCR7+CD45RA+ naive T cells. The receptor was derived from a human donor in good health. Some libraries in this study had Jurkat cell RNA spiked in. CDR3 DNA sequence: TGCGCCTCCGCCAAGATAGCCGGGAGCTCCTACAATGACCAGTTCTTC. Its translation: CASAKIAGSSYNDQFF.